Presented here are 30 T cell receptor beta chains from one specimen sequenced in a study of CD8+CD57+ T cells in acquired aplastic anemia. Using genomic DNA as the template, TCR beta VDJ and CDR3 profiling was carried out. TCRdb redid the calling of the reads with MiXCR, one entry per CDR3 protein. Of about 240,000 distinct CDR3 sequences listed, approximately 45% are singletons. An expansion of CD8+CD57+ cells by flow cytometry had been shown in patients chosen for sequencing. The sample consisted of sorted CD4+, CD8+, or CD8+CD57+ T cells (not recorded which) from PBMCs. Receptors were obtained from a human donor with aplastic anemia.

This clonotype has only a few counts. The CDR3, as DNA: TGTGCCAGCAGCTCCGGTCGGGACTATAACACCGGGGAGCTGTTTTTT. Protein product: CASSSGRDYNTGELFF. V and J are TRBV7-8 and TRBJ2-2; the match to TRBD2 covers 7 bases. Germline CDR1 and CDR2: SGHVS and FQNEAQ. J lost 2 bases, V lost 4 bases, and 7 bases had no gene match. The CDR3 is 16 amino acids. Using reference TRBV7-8 and TRBJ2-2 for the parts outside the CDR3, the full variable domain is GAGVSQSPRYKVAKRGQDVALRCDPISGHVSLFWYQQALGQGPEFLTYFQNEAQLDKSGLPSDRFFAERPEGSVSTLKIQRTQQEDSAVYLCASSSGRDYNTGELFFGEGSRLTVL.

This clonotype was found many times. V usage is TRBV7-9 and J usage is TRBJ2-7, with a tentative D call TRBD1 (5 bases). Germline V gives CDR1 SEHNR, CDR2 FQNEAQ (reference sequence). This CDR3 region has 13 residues. V lost 6 bases, J lost 1 base, and 10 bases lay in between. The CDR3 region has the DNA TGTGCCAGCAGGAGACAGACTTCCTACGAGCAGTACTTC. Amino acids: CASRRQTSYEQYF.

This clonotype showed up many times. The genes are TRBV13 and TRBJ2-1; D tentatively reads TRBD1 or TRBD2 (5 bases each). The CDR3 covers 14 residues. Trimming cost V 5 bases and J 5 bases, with 13 bases left between them. Germline V gives CDR1 PRHDT, CDR2 FYEKMQ (reference sequence). CDR3 loop: CASSEGFRDNEQFF. The CDR3 nucleotides read TGTGCCAGCAGCGAGGGGTTTCGGGACAATGAGCAGTTCTTC. The full variable domain, with the rest looked up from reference TRBV13 and TRBJ2-1, is AAGVIQSPRHLIKEKRETATLKCYPIPRHDTVYWYQQGPGQDPQFLISFYEKMQSDKGSIPDRFSAQQFSDYHSELNMSSLELGDSALYFCASSEGFRDNEQFFGPGTRLTVL.

The gene calls are TRBV4-1 and TRBJ1-6; 7 positions agree with TRBD1. Germline loops: CDR1 MGHRA, CDR2 YSYEKL. The CDR3 sequence is 11 residues long. The V gene end was trimmed by 4 bases and the J gene end by 19 bases; junction bases not matched to a gene: 7. The CDR3 DNA reads TGCGCCAGCAGCCCCTCGGGACAGCTTCACTTT. Translation gives CASSPSGQLHF.

The V and J genes are TRBV15 and TRBJ2-1; perhaps TRBD2 as D (6 bases). The CDR3 spans 15 residues. The V gene's germline CDR1 is LNHNV and CDR2 YYDKDF (reference sequence). V gave up 3 bases and J gave up 5 bases, with 14 bases separating them. DNA for the CDR3: TGTGCCACCAGCAGTGATGGAGGGGACCACAATGAGCAGTTCTTC. This codes for CATSSDGGDHNEQFF. Filled out from reference TRBV15 and TRBJ2-1, the complete variable domain reads DAMVIQNPRYQVTQFGKPVTLSCSQTLNHNVMYWYQQKSSQAPKLLFHYYDKDFNNEADTPDNFQSRRPNTSFCFLDIRSPGLGDTAMYLCATSSDGGDHNEQFFGPGTRLTVL.

Here the CDR3 DNA reads TGCAGTGCTAGAGGTACGGGGGCTCGGGGCACTGAAGCTTTCTTT. This gives the protein CSARGTGARGTEAFF. The V call is TRBV20-1, the J call TRBJ1-1; D perhaps matches TRBD1 (6 bases). Germline lookup yields CDR1 DFQATT and CDR2 SNEGSKA (reference sequence). Trimming took off 1 base at V and 4 bases at J, with 16 bases between the two ends. The CDR3 has 15 residues.

This clonotype was found many times. The rearrangement uses TRBV2 and TRBJ2-6, with 10 bases lining up with TRBD2. V trimming: 6 bases; J trimming: 2 bases; junction bases outside the gene matches: 7. In germline, CDR1 is SNHLY, CDR2 FYNNEI. The CDR3 contains 17 residues. The CDR3 here is CASRATSGIAGANVLTF. CDR3 coding DNA: TGTGCCAGCAGGGCCACTAGCGGGATAGCTGGGGCCAACGTCCTGACTTTC.

V is TRBV7-2 and J is TRBJ1-6; the D is unclear. The V end lost 1 base, the J end lost 7 bases, and 11 bases lay between the germline ends. CDR3 length equals 15 residues. The V gene's germline CDR1 is SGHTA and CDR2 FQGNSA. The chain's CDR3 is CASSLEARMNSPLHF. The CDR3 DNA sequence: TGTGCCAGCAGCTTAGAGGCTCGGATGAATTCACCCCTCCACTTT.

The rearrangement links TRBV20-1 to TRBJ2-3; D might be TRBD1 or TRBD2, each matching 5 bases. V was pared by 1 base and J by 8 bases, with 13 bases between. Germline V gene lookup returns CDR1 DFQATT and CDR2 SNEGSKA (reference sequence). The CDR3 has 13 residues. The CDR3 nucleotides are TGCAGTGCTAGAGTCGGGGCGCGCGGTACGCAGTATTTT. Protein sequence: CSARVGARGTQYF.

The genes are TRBV10-3 and TRBJ2-6; 10 bases match TRBD1. CDR1 is ENHRY, CDR2 SYGVKD, per germline. V lost 0 bases to trimming and J lost 3 bases; unmatched junction nucleotides: 2. This CDR3 contains 17 residues. CDR3 sequence reads: CAISESTGGDGANVLTF. The DNA of the CDR3 is TGTGCCATCAGTGAGTCGACAGGGGGCGATGGGGCCAACGTCCTGACTTTC.

The chain links TRBV7-9 to TRBJ2-5; D perhaps matches TRBD2 (6 bases). The germline CDR1 and CDR2 sequences are SEHNR and FQNEAQ (reference sequence). Trimming cost V 8 bases and J 10 bases, with 20 bases left between them. The CDR3 has 13 amino acids. CDR3 in DNA: TGTGCCAGCTTGGCGGGAAGCGAGGTAGACCAGTACTTC. The encoded protein is CASLAGSEVDQYF.

This chain joins TRBV7-2 and TRBJ2-7; a possible D gene is TRBD2 (6 bases). V shed 2 bases and J shed 6 bases, with 14 bases lying between them. The CDR3 totals 14 residues. The V gene's germline CDR1 is SGHTA and CDR2 FQGNSA. The CDR3 is CASSLFAGPAEQYF. The CDR3 region has the DNA TGTGCCAGCAGCTTATTCGCGGGACCGGCCGAGCAGTACTTC. The whole variable domain, remainder taken from reference TRBV7-2 and TRBJ2-7, is GAGVSQSPSNKVTEKGKDVELRCDPISGHTALYWYRQSLGQGLEFLIYFQGNSAPDKSGLPSDRFSAERTGGSVSTLTIQRTQQEDSAVYLCASSLFAGPAEQYFGPGTRLTVT.

The chain uses TRBV20-1 and TRBJ2-1; perhaps D is TRBD1 or TRBD2 (5 bases each). This CDR3 has 15 residues. CDR1 is DFQATT and CDR2 is SNEGSKA in the germline V gene (reference sequence). Trimming took 3 bases from V and 12 from J, leaving 24 bases between them. The CDR3 DNA reads as TGCAGTGCTAGGGACTTGGTGGGGCACACAGATACGCAGTTCTTC. This gives the protein CSARDLVGHTDTQFF.

This clonotype has ten or more counts. V is TRBV7-6 and J is TRBJ2-7, with D tentatively TRBD2 (6 bases). The germline V gene encodes CDR1 SGHVS and CDR2 FNYEAQ. This CDR3 region has 16 residues. V shed 5 bases and J shed 5 bases, with 22 bases lying between them. The CDR3 sequence: CASSPSGVDYADEQYF. In DNA form, the CDR3 reads TGTGCCAGCAGCCCGTCGGGGGTCGACTATGCCGACGAGCAGTACTTC.

The rearrangement uses TRBV25-1 and TRBJ2-7; D not certain. V lost 6 bases and J 2 bases, leaving 20 bases between the germline ends. The CDR3 has 16 residues. Per germline, CDR1 MGHDK and CDR2 SYGVNS. The CDR3 sequence is CASSLPTLEKTYEQYF. CDR3 nucleotide sequence: TGTGCCAGCAGCTTGCCGACGCTAGAGAAGACCTACGAGCAGTACTTC.

The rearrangement uses TRBV6-5 and TRBJ2-3, with TRBD2 matching over 7 bases. This CDR3 comprises 12 residues. The germline V gene has CDR1 MNHEY and CDR2 SVGAGI. V shed 6 bases and J 5 bases; nucleotides not matched to a gene: 2. The CDR3 bases are TGTGCCAGCAGACCTAGCGGAGATACGCAGTATTTT. It codes for CASRPSGDTQYF.

The table lists this clonotype with a few counts. One base away lies a much larger clone, so this may be a sequencing read error. J is TRBJ2-1 and V is TRBV5-1; D not resolved. The CDR3 sequence is 13 residues long. CDR1 is SGHRS and CDR2 is YFSETQ in the germline V gene. The CDR3 sequence: CASSLSSYNGQFF. DNA for the CDR3: TGCGCCAGCAGCTTAAGCTCCTACAATGGGCAGTTCTTC.

This rearrangement joins TRBV9 to TRBJ1-1; D uncertain. The CDR3 covers 15 residues. Germline V gene lookup returns CDR1 SGDLS and CDR2 YYNGEE. V dropped 4 bases and J dropped 6 bases, with 19 bases sitting between them. In DNA form, the CDR3 reads TGTGCCAGCAGCCCCGTAGGAGAAACCATCGCTGAAGCTTTCTTT. As protein: CASSPVGETIAEAFF.

This clonotype was seen ten or more times. The rearrangement uses TRBV6-5 and TRBJ2-7, with 8 bases aligning to TRBD1. V trimming: 3 bases; J trimming: 3 bases; junction bases outside the gene matches: 4. The CDR3 extends over 14 amino acids. Germline V gene lookup returns CDR1 MNHEY and CDR2 SVGAGI. CDR3 residues: CASSYTTGDYEQYF. The CDR3 coding sequence is TGTGCCAGCAGTTATACGACAGGGGACTACGAGCAGTACTTC.

The chain carries TRBV20-1 and TRBJ1-1; D perhaps matches TRBD1 (5 bases). Trimming removed 6 bases at V and 10 bases at J, with 6 bases between. Germline assignment: CDR1 DFQATT and CDR2 SNEGSKA (reference sequence). The length of the CDR3 is 8 residues. The CDR3 is CSAGGAFF. For the CDR3, the DNA is TGCAGTGCCGGGGGAGCTTTCTTT.

V and J are TRBV24-1 and TRBJ2-7; 8 nucleotides match TRBD2. The germline gives CDR1 KGHDR, CDR2 SFDVKD. V was pared by 6 bases and J by 3 bases, with 6 bases of the junction left unmatched. This CDR3 is 14 amino acids long. CDR3 nucleotides: TGTGCCACCAGTAGTCCGGGGGGGTTCTACGAGCAGTACTTC. Translating it yields CATSSPGGFYEQYF.

With regard to this clonotype: It may be a read error: a sequence one base away is much more abundant. The rearrangement links TRBV18 to TRBJ1-6; D unclear. Germline-derived CDR1 and CDR2 are KGHSH and LQKENI. This CDR3 comprises 14 residues. CDR3 amino acids: CACSPWLRAEGLHF. The CDR3, as DNA: TGTGCCTGCTCACCTTGGCTTCGGGCAGAGGGCCTCCACTTT.

This clonotype was picked up a small number of times. The chain links TRBV2 to TRBJ2-7; 11 nucleotides line up with TRBD2. This CDR3 region has 15 residues. Germline V CDR1 and CDR2: SNHLY, FYNNEI. Trimming at V came to 6 bases and at J to 4 bases, leaving 8 bases not matched to a gene. CDR3 bases: TGTGCCAGCAGCGGGGGGCTAGCGGGAGGATACGAGCAGTACTTC. This codes for CASSGGLAGGYEQYF.

The count of this clonotype is one. CDR3 loop: CATSRDRPDGYTF. CDR3 DNA sequence: TGTGCCACCAGCAGAGATCGCCCCGATGGCTACACCTTC. This sequence joins TRBV15 and TRBJ1-2, with no clear D. This CDR3 has 13 residues. Between the trimmed V and J ends, which lost 0 bases and 6 bases, there was a span of 8 bases. Germline V gene lookup returns CDR1 LNHNV and CDR2 YYDKDF (reference sequence).

The chain couples TRBV6-6 to TRBJ2-2; a weak D match, TRBD2 (5 bases). V lost 0 bases and J 4 bases, leaving 12 bases between the germline ends. The CDR3 is made up of 16 amino acids. Germline CDR1 MNHNY, CDR2 SVGAGI (reference sequence). The DNA of the CDR3 is TGTGCCAGCAGTTACTCCACTGGGAGCGCCACCGGGGAGCTGTTTTTT. Amino acid sequence: CASSYSTGSATGELFF.

The chain links TRBV27 to TRBJ1-5; D gene unclear. Trimming left V 5 bases short and J 3 bases short, with 5 bases between. CDR1 is MNHEY, CDR2 SMNVEV, per germline (reference sequence). CDR3 length: 12 amino acids. CDR3 in amino acids: CASSKINQPQHF. CDR3 bases: TGTGCCAGCAGTAAAATCAATCAGCCCCAGCATTTT.

This clonotype is a singleton in its sample. The chain recombines TRBV20-1 with TRBJ1-5; 10 positions match TRBD1. The germline gives CDR1 DFQATT, CDR2 SNEGSKA (reference sequence). Trimming removed 2 bases from V and 5 bases from J; junction bases left unmatched: 3. The CDR3 is 14 amino acids. The CDR3 DNA follows: TGCAGTGCTAGACCAGGGACAGGGGATCAGCCCCAGCATTTT. As protein: CSARPGTGDQPQHF.

The rearrangement links TRBV29-1 to TRBJ1-2; 7 positions match TRBD1. Germline CDR1 reads SQVTM; CDR2 reads ANQGSEA. This CDR3 spans 16 amino acids. The ends lost 3 bases at V and 8 bases at J; junction bases unmatched: 18. The CDR3 protein is CSVEPLGQVPRRGYTF. The CDR3, as DNA: TGCAGCGTTGAGCCCCTAGGACAGGTCCCACGGAGGGGCTACACCTTC.

This clonotype has a handful of counts. The gene calls are TRBV11-3 and TRBJ1-4; unclear D gene. Germline CDR1 SGHNT, CDR2 YENEEA. The germline V and J ends were trimmed by 8 bases and 0 bases, with 19 bases remaining between them. The CDR3 runs 17 residues. The CDR3 loop is CASSDKTARATNEKLFF. For the CDR3, the DNA is TGTGCCAGCTCAGATAAGACTGCTCGCGCAACTAATGAAAAACTGTTTTTT.

This clonotype was picked up many times. The rearrangement links TRBV19 to TRBJ2-7, with D maybe TRBD1 (6 bases). The length of the CDR3 is 15 residues. Germline V CDR1 and CDR2: LNHDA, SQIVND (reference sequence). Trimming stripped 2 bases from V and 7 bases from J, with 18 bases between. The CDR3 loop is CASSINGQRAWEQYF. In DNA, the CDR3 is TGTGCCAGTAGTATAAATGGACAGAGGGCTTGGGAGCAGTACTTC.